This T cell receptor (beta chain) was sequenced during a study of CXCR3-negative and CXCR3-positive naive CD8 T cells. Study-level points and caveats: High diversity, comparable across both naive subsets, contrasted with much lower diversity in memory CD8+ cells. Cryopreservation partially lowered CXCR3 expression, so most assays used fresh PBMCs. CXCR3-positive naive cells carried more hydrophobic TRB CDR3s than CXCR3-negative ones.

5' RACE that incorporated UMI labels was used to prepare the TRB cDNA libraries. TCRdb re-called the 5' RACE reads and gives one entry per CDR3 protein, without DNA. This sample's table has around 6,800 distinct CDR3 sequences. Germline V gives CDR1 LNHDA, CDR2 SQIVND (reference sequence). The CDR3 totals 13 residues. Remarks on this clonotype: Its antigen is undetermined.

The gene calls are TRBV19 and TRBJ1-1; no DNA is available, so the TRBD1 call from TCRdb remains unchecked. Specimen: naive CXCR3+ CD8+ T cells from blood. Subset defined: CD45RO-CCR7+CD27+CD95- naive CD8+ T cells expressing CXCR3 (TNR3+). The TCR was taken from a human donor in good health. Some clones in this sample may be carry-over from other donors' samples. This chain's CDR3 is CASSLGQGTEAFF.